This TCR beta chain is from a study of blood T cell repertoires in COVID-19. Across 24 US areas, participants ranged in age from about 18 to 100 years. Assignments of participants to cohorts depended upon their own reported clinical history. The study counted Cohort 3 donors as recovered given two negative PCRs, clearance, or symptom resolution. Germline V gene lookup returns CDR1 SGDLS and CDR2 YYNGEE. Unmatched junction bases numbered 7, after V lost 0 bases and J lost 7 bases. This CDR3 is built from 16 residues. Using immunoSEQ multiplex PCR, the repertoire was profiled, and TCRdb retains in-frame clones only, with some absent. The repertoire holds 490,000 or so clones, with roughly nine tenths as singletons.

The chain couples TRBV9 to TRBJ2-1; 10 nucleotides line up with TRBD1. This receptor was obtained from a woman aged 55-70 years who had recovered from COVID-19. Sequenced sample: PBMCs or T cells enriched from blood (not recorded which). The CDR3 loop reads CASSVAGTGALNEQFF. The CDR3 DNA follows: TGTGCCAGCAGCGTAGCAGGGACAGGGGCCTTAAATGAGCAGTTCTTC.